Presented here are 27 T cell receptor beta chains from one specimen sequenced in a study of blood T cells in healthy people across ages. Then a second PCR, running roughly 7 to 11 cycles, was carried out with a sample-barcoded 5' primer and a J-beta primer mix. TCRdb analysed the 5' RACE reads with MiXCR anew, one entry per CDR3 protein. The sample holds over 1,500,000 distinct CDR3 sequences, around 48% seen once. The sequencing input was blood. The receptors come from a woman aged 35 to 49 in good health.

About this clonotype: Sequence at one end of the junction differs from germline and may be a read error. The V call is TRBV5-1, the J call TRBJ2-5, with TRBD1 matching 7 bases. There are 14 residues in the CDR3. CDR1 and CDR2 from the germline V gene are SGHRS and YFSETQ. Here the CDR3 DNA reads TGCGACAGCAGCAGGGACAGCCTCCAAGAGACCCAGTACTTC. It specifies CDSSRDSLQETQYF.

The chain links TRBV10-3 to TRBJ1-2; TRBD1 agrees at 7 bases. The junction had 10 bases not matched to a gene; V was cut back by 2 bases and J by 10 bases. Per germline, CDR1 ENHRY and CDR2 SYGVKD. The CDR3 has 14 amino acids. CDR3 sequence: CAISEPTGELYYTF. The CDR3 DNA follows: TGTGCCATCAGTGAGCCTACAGGGGAATTATACTACACCTTC.

Note on this clonotype: At one of its ends the junction is not consistent with the germline gene, which may arise from a read error. The chain uses TRBV9 and TRBJ1-6; 10 nucleotides line up with TRBD1. The CDR3 loop spans 15 amino acids. Germline lookup yields CDR1 SGDLS and CDR2 YYNGEE. CDR3 amino acids: CASSVRDRGNAPLHF. The CDR3 DNA sequence: TGTGCCAGCAGCGTGCGGGACAGGGGTAATGCACCCCTCCACTTT.

The rearrangement joins TRBV20-1 to TRBJ2-5; D is unclear. Trimming took 5 bases from V and 0 from J, leaving 10 bases between them. The germline V gene has CDR1 DFQATT and CDR2 SNEGSKA (reference sequence). This CDR3 is 13 amino acids long. CDR3 sequence reads: CSALYRNQETQYF. CDR3 DNA: TGCAGTGCTCTCTATCGGAACCAAGAGACCCAGTACTTC.

The sample holds a few counts of this clonotype. The chain couples TRBV20-1 to TRBJ2-4; no clear D. Looked up from germline, CDR1 is DFQATT and CDR2 is SNEGSKA (reference sequence). The CDR3 totals 10 residues. The V end lost 6 bases, the J end lost 15 bases, and 15 bases lay between the germline ends. The CDR3 loop is CSAGRLQLYF. As DNA, the CDR3 is TGCAGTGCAGGGCGGCTCCAACTGTACTTC.

V usage is TRBV20-1 and J usage is TRBJ1-5; TRBD1 is a possible D gene (6 bases). V lost 5 bases and J lost 6, with 11 bases in between. The germline CDR1 and CDR2 sequences are DFQATT and SNEGSKA (reference sequence). This CDR3 contains 12 residues. The CDR3 sequence is CSAGGRPQPQHF. The CDR3 DNA sequence: TGCAGTGCTGGGGGCAGGCCTCAGCCCCAGCATTTT.

The chain combines TRBV7-2 with TRBJ2-7; D gene unclear. Germline V gene lookup returns CDR1 SGHTA and CDR2 FQGNSA. The CDR3 is 13 residues long. The ends were cut back, 3 bases at V and 0 bases at J, with 6 bases in the middle. The CDR3: CASSFRPSYEQYF. CDR3 sequence (DNA): TGTGCCAGCAGCTTTAGGCCCTCCTACGAGCAGTACTTC.

The sample holds a few counts of this clonotype. This chain uses TRBV27 with TRBJ2-7, with D tentatively TRBD1 (6 bases). CDR1 and CDR2 (germline): MNHEY, SMNVEV (reference sequence). The V end was cut by 5 bases, the J end by 2 bases, with 13 bases between. This CDR3 region has 14 residues. CDR3 sequence (DNA): TGTGCCAGCAGTCCAACAGGGCTACCCTACGAGCAGTACTTC. It translates to CASSPTGLPYEQYF.

This chain uses TRBV27 with TRBJ2-1, with 9 bases fitting TRBD1. CDR3 length: 14 amino acids. CDR1 and CDR2 from the germline V gene are MNHEY and SMNVEV (reference sequence). Unmatched junction bases numbered 4, after V lost 5 bases and J lost 5 bases. The CDR3 sequence: CASSDRDRDNEQFF. CDR3 sequence (DNA): TGTGCCAGCAGTGACCGGGACAGGGACAATGAGCAGTTCTTC.

This clonotype showed up just a few times. The chain links TRBV20-1 to TRBJ1-5, with no clear D. Trimming took off 6 bases at V and 0 bases at J, with 12 bases between the two ends. This CDR3 spans 14 amino acids. The germline V gene has CDR1 DFQATT and CDR2 SNEGSKA (reference sequence). DNA of the CDR3: TGCAGTGCCCCCACGGGGAATAGCAATCAGCCCCAGCATTTT. Its translation: CSAPTGNSNQPQHF.

CDR3 residues: CASSPEGQRETQYF. CDR3 in DNA: TGCGCCAGCAGCCCGGAGGGACAACGGGAGACCCAGTACTTC. The chain links TRBV5-1 to TRBJ2-5; D may match TRBD1 or TRBD2 (6 bases each). Germline V CDR1 and CDR2: SGHRS, YFSETQ. CDR3 length: 14 residues. V was pared by 4 bases and J by 5 bases, with 15 bases between.

The chain combines TRBV3-1 with TRBJ2-1, with D possibly matching TRBD1 (6 bases). From germline, CDR1 is LGHDT and CDR2 YNNKEL (reference sequence). V was shortened by 1 base and J by 0 bases, with 19 bases between the two germline ends. The CDR3 covers 19 residues. CDR3 residues: CASSQGPLQGSSSYNEQFF. The CDR3 region has the DNA TGTGCCAGCAGCCAAGGGCCATTACAGGGCTCAAGCTCCTACAATGAGCAGTTCTTC.

V is TRBV20-1 and J is TRBJ1-5; D call uncertain. The V gene's germline CDR1 is DFQATT and CDR2 SNEGSKA (reference sequence). There are 15 residues in the CDR3. Trimming stripped 2 bases from V and 3 bases from J, with 14 bases between. The CDR3, as DNA: TGCAGTGCTAGACCCCGCCCGGGCACCAATCAGCCCCAGCATTTT. Amino acids: CSARPRPGTNQPQHF.

V gene TRBV28 combines with J gene TRBJ2-7; D possibly corresponds to TRBD1 (6 bases). The ends were cut back, 10 bases at V and 6 bases at J, with 13 bases in the middle. The CDR3 is 11 residues long. Germline lookup yields CDR1 MDHEN and CDR2 SYDVKM. CDR3 in amino acids: CATRGASEQYF. The CDR3 nucleotides read TGTGCCACCAGGGGCGCTTCCGAGCAGTACTTC.

The rearrangement links TRBV7-9 to TRBJ2-1; 8 nucleotides match TRBD1. Germline lookup yields CDR1 SEHNR and CDR2 FQNEAQ (reference sequence). V lost 5 bases to trimming and J lost 2 bases; unmatched junction nucleotides: 11. The CDR3 loop spans 17 amino acids. The CDR3 is CASSPRTGRNAYNEQFF. The CDR3 nucleotides read TGTGCCAGCAGCCCTCGGACAGGGCGAAATGCCTACAATGAGCAGTTCTTC.

The chain is built from TRBV19 and TRBJ1-2; D might be TRBD1 (5 bases). Germline values: CDR1 LNHDA, CDR2 SQIVND (reference sequence). The CDR3 is 14 amino acids. Trimming took 5 bases from V and 3 from J, leaving 13 bases between them. The CDR3 is CASSPQGGDYGYTF. In nucleotides, the CDR3 is TGTGCCAGTAGTCCTCAGGGAGGAGACTATGGCTACACCTTC.

The V gene is TRBV5-1, the J gene TRBJ2-4; D not resolved. The DNA end is a closer match to TRBJ2-7, so the J assignment may be wrong. Germline-derived CDR1 and CDR2 are SGHRS and YFSETQ. The CDR3 has 15 residues. The CDR3 nucleotides read TGCGCCAGCAGCTTGCGGACCGCTAGGGATGCCGAGCAGTACTTC. Encoded protein: CASSLRTARDAEQYF.

This clonotype has more than one count but fewer than ten. V and J are TRBV9 and TRBJ2-3; D is ambiguous. Trimming cost V 6 bases and J 7 bases, with 12 bases left between them. CDR3 length: 12 amino acids. Germline-derived CDR1 and CDR2 are SGDLS and YYNGEE. CDR3 coding DNA: TGTGCCAGCACCCCCGCAGACAATACGCAGTATTTT. Amino acid sequence: CASTPADNTQYF.

The V gene is TRBV14, the J gene TRBJ1-2; D gene uncertain. Trimming took 1 base from V and 1 from J, leaving 4 bases between them. The CDR3 spans 13 residues. Germline assignment: CDR1 SGHDN and CDR2 FVKESK. The CDR3 DNA sequence: TGTGCCAGCAGCCAAGTAAATAACTATGGCTACACCTTC. Its translation is CASSQVNNYGYTF.

V and J are TRBV4-3 and TRBJ2-5, with 8 bases matching TRBD1. Trimming at V came to 0 bases and at J to 1 base, leaving 4 bases not matched to a gene. CDR1 is LGHNA, CDR2 YSLEER, per germline. The CDR3 has 16 amino acids. In nucleotides, the CDR3 is TGCGCCAGCAGCCAAGACACCGGACAGGGCCAAGAGACCCAGTACTTC. Its translation is CASSQDTGQGQETQYF.

This chain links TRBV12-3 or TRBV12-4 with TRBJ2-1, with 7 bases identical to TRBD1. CDR3 length equals 13 residues. Trimming cost V 6 bases and J 7 bases; bases outside gene matches: 6. The CDR3 bases are TGTGCCAGCAGGTGGACAGGTCCGAATGAGCAGTTCTTC. Residues: CASRWTGPNEQFF.

The table lists this clonotype with a few counts. V gene TRBV4-3 combines with J gene TRBJ2-1, with D uncertain. Deletions cut 3 bases from V and 9 bases from J, with 9 bases between. Germline-derived CDR1 and CDR2 are LGHNA and YSLEER. CDR3 size: 12 residues. This CDR3 is CASSHSDGEQFF. The CDR3 region has the DNA TGCGCCAGCAGCCATTCAGACGGTGAGCAGTTCTTC.

The chain employs TRBV6-5 and TRBJ1-2, with D possibly being TRBD1 (5 bases). The CDR3 length is 13 residues. Deletions cut 5 bases from V and 6 bases from J, with 13 bases between. CDR1 and CDR2 from the germline V gene are MNHEY and SVGAGI. CDR3 DNA sequence: TGTGCCAGCAGTCCACCAGGGAGCCATGGCTACACCTTC. Protein product: CASSPPGSHGYTF.

This clonotype was found a few times. The chain carries TRBV4-1 and TRBJ2-3; 8 nucleotides align to TRBD2. This CDR3 has 13 residues. The V and J ends lost 10 bases and 5 bases, in that order; junction bases with no gene match: 8. Germline CDR1 MGHRA, CDR2 YSYEKL. The CDR3 sequence is CATYGGAEDTQYF. The CDR3 DNA sequence: TGCGCCACCTACGGGGGGGCCGAAGATACGCAGTATTTT.

The genes are TRBV2 and TRBJ2-1; a weak D match, TRBD2 (5 bases). This CDR3 region has 13 residues. Trimming removed 1 base at V and 15 bases at J, with 16 bases between. Per the germline V gene, CDR1 is SNHLY and CDR2 is FYNNEI. CDR3 amino acids: CASSEEERRGRFF. The CDR3 DNA follows: TGTGCCAGCAGTGAAGAAGAACGCCGAGGGCGGTTCTTC.

The V and J genes are TRBV12-3 or TRBV12-4 and TRBJ1-2; a possible D gene is TRBD1 (6 bases). The CDR3 length is 15 residues. Trimming removed 3 bases at V and 6 bases at J, with 17 bases between. The CDR3 DNA reads as TGTGCCAGCAGTTTCCTCCGTTGGGGGGGCGATGGCTACACCTTC. It specifies CASSFLRWGGDGYTF.

J is TRBJ1-2 and V is TRBV28; D is uncertain. The CDR3 is 14 amino acids. CDR1 is MDHEN and CDR2 is SYDVKM in the germline V gene. The V and J ends lost 7 bases and 4 bases respectively, with 16 bases between them. The CDR3 reads CASNSGAWGYGYTF. For the CDR3, the DNA is TGTGCCAGCAATTCCGGAGCCTGGGGCTATGGCTACACCTTC.